These 14 T cell receptor beta chains originate from one sample sequenced in a study of CXCR3-negative and CXCR3-positive naive CD8 T cells. It was by 5' RACE with UMI labels that the TRB cDNA libraries were prepared. TCRdb re-called the 5' RACE reads, yielding one record per CDR3 amino acid sequence without DNA. The sample has under 75,000 distinct CDR3 sequences. These receptors are not linked to any known antigen. General study findings and limits: Greater hydrophobicity was found in TRB CDR3s of CXCR3-positive naive cells than of CXCR3-negative naive cells.

Sequencing used naive CXCR3+ CD8+ T cells from blood. This sample's subset: CD45RO-CCR7+CD27+CD95- naive CD8+ T cells expressing CXCR3 (TNR3+). These receptors all come from a human donor in good health. Some clones in this sample may be carry-over from other donors' samples.

The chain couples TRBV28 to TRBJ2-5; TCRdb's D gene call, TRBD1, goes unchecked for lack of DNA. The CDR3 loop spans 11 amino acids. Germline V lookup: CDR1 MDHEN, CDR2 SYDVKM. This CDR3 is CASSSPGTQYF.

The rearrangement uses TRBV6-6 and TRBJ2-6. CDR3 length: 15 amino acids. Germline CDR1 reads MNHNY; CDR2 reads SVGAGI (reference sequence). The CDR3 protein is CASSAGSSGANVLTF.

This chain connects TRBV7-6 to TRBJ2-7; with no DNA, the TCRdb D assignment of TRBD1 cannot be verified. Germline V gives CDR1 SGHVS, CDR2 FNYEAQ. CDR3 length equals 14 residues. CDR3 region: CASSLYGTAYEQYF.

The gene calls are TRBV12-5 and TRBJ1-2. Germline V CDR1 and CDR2: LGHNT, FRNRAP. The CDR3 is made up of 14 amino acids. The CDR3 sequence is CASGGSLNHYGYTF.

V is TRBV7-9 and J is TRBJ2-1; with no DNA, the TCRdb D assignment of TRBD1 cannot be verified. The CDR3 runs 16 residues. CDR1 and CDR2 from the germline V gene are SEHNR and FQNEAQ (reference sequence). CDR3 sequence reads: CASLVILGQGINEQFF.

This chain joins TRBV29-1 and TRBJ2-7; TCRdb indicates TRBD1, and absent DNA this call remains unverified. CDR3 length: 12 amino acids. Germline V gives CDR1 SQVTM, CDR2 ANQGSEA. The CDR3 reads CSVEKGAGEQYF.

The chain joins TRBV29-1 to TRBJ2-3; checking the TCRdb D call of TRBD1 is not possible without DNA. The CDR3 covers 17 residues. Germline loops: CDR1 SQVTM, CDR2 ANQGSEA. The chain's CDR3 is CSVEDLRRGGAHGTQYF.

The rearrangement links TRBV4-3 to TRBJ2-7. CDR1 and CDR2 from the germline V gene are LGHNA and YSLEER. The CDR3 consists of 14 residues. The CDR3 protein is CASSQDRSSYEQYF.

The CDR3 sequence is CASSYDHSPRYGYTF. The V gene is TRBV6-6, the J gene TRBJ1-2. Germline V gene sequence: CDR1 MNHNY, CDR2 SVGAGI (reference sequence). The CDR3 totals 15 residues.

The chain employs TRBV10-3 and TRBJ2-1; the D gene TCRdb calls, TRBD2, cannot be checked with no DNA. This CDR3 spans 16 amino acids. Germline V gives CDR1 ENHRY, CDR2 SYGVKD. The CDR3 reads CAIGTRAEGSYNEQFF.

This sequence joins TRBV14 and TRBJ2-5. This CDR3 contains 13 residues. CDR1 SGHDN and CDR2 FVKESK come from the germline V gene. The CDR3 sequence: CASSQAAIETQYF.

The chain joins TRBV20-1 to TRBJ2-1; TCRdb indicates TRBD1, and absent DNA this call remains unverified. The CDR3 has 14 residues. Germline CDR1 and CDR2: DFQATT and SNEGSKA (reference sequence). The CDR3 loop is CSALHPNRSSEQFF.

The chain links TRBV7-2 to TRBJ2-7; TCRdb names TRBD1, which stays unverified in the absence of DNA. Germline V CDR1 and CDR2: SGHTA, FQGNSA. The length of the CDR3 is 12 residues. The CDR3 spells CASSSGQNEQYF.

The genes are TRBV7-9 and TRBJ2-7. Germline V gene sequence: CDR1 SEHNR, CDR2 FQNEAQ (reference sequence). This CDR3 contains 14 residues. CDR3 protein: CASSINGPVGEQYF.